Presented here are 15 T cell receptor beta chains from one specimen sequenced in a study of shared clonotypes between healthy human individuals. Some clones are missing from TCRdb's copy, which holds only in-frame ones; the method was immunoSEQ multiplex PCR. The sample carries over 2 million clones, approximately 95% recorded once. The sequenced sample consisted of naive CD4+ T cells sorted from blood. The subset: CD45RA+ positively selected. These receptors were taken from a man between 18 and 35 years old in good health.

J is TRBJ2-7 and V is TRBV19; D gene unclear. The CDR3 loop spans 13 amino acids. Germline lookup yields CDR1 LNHDA and CDR2 SQIVND (reference sequence). The ends were cut back, 4 bases at V and 1 base at J, with 8 bases in the middle. CDR3 nucleotides: TGTGCCAGTAGTAGAGTCAGTTCCTACGAGCAGTACTTC. It is translated as CASSRVSSYEQYF.

Here the CDR3 reads CASSVNGQGNTEAFF. In DNA, the CDR3 is TGTGCCAGCAGCGTCAATGGACAGGGGAACACTGAAGCTTTCTTT. V is TRBV11-3 and J is TRBJ1-1; 8 bases align to TRBD1. The CDR3 runs to 15 residues. Germline-derived CDR1 and CDR2 are SGHNT and YENEEA. The V gene end was trimmed by 5 bases and the J gene end by 1 base; junction bases not matched to a gene: 6. The full variable domain, completed using reference TRBV11-3 and TRBJ1-1, is EAGVVQSPRYKIIEKKQPVAFWCNPISGHNTLYWYLQNLGQGPELLIRYENEEAVDDSQLPKDRFSAERLKGVDSTLKIQPAELGDSAVYLCASSVNGQGNTEAFFGQGTRLTVV.

CDR3 amino acids: CASTPSLLVAFF. The CDR3 nucleotides read TGTGCCAGCACCCCCAGTCTCTTAGTAGCTTTCTTT. V is TRBV27 and J is TRBJ1-1; no firm D call. V shed 7 bases and J shed 10 bases, with 16 bases lying between them. The CDR3 consists of 12 residues. The germline V gene encodes CDR1 MNHEY and CDR2 SMNVEV (reference sequence).

In this sample, this clone turned up once. The rearrangement joins TRBV23-1 to TRBJ2-6; 9 bases are shared with TRBD1. TRBV23-1 is noted as an ORF with a role that remains uncertain. This CDR3 has 19 residues. V was pared by 6 bases and J by 3 bases, with 15 bases of the junction left unmatched. The DNA of the CDR3 is TGCGCCAGCAGCCGATCGCCCGGGACAGGGCGGGATGGGGCCAACGTCCTGACTTTC. Protein product: CASSRSPGTGRDGANVLTF.

The chain has TRBV14 and TRBJ2-7; no firm D call. Germline V lookup: CDR1 SGHDN, CDR2 FVKESK. The CDR3 sequence is 13 residues long. The ends were cut back, 1 base at V and 3 bases at J, with 7 bases in the middle. DNA for the CDR3: TGTGCCAGCAGCCAAGTTCCCGACTACGAGCAGTACTTC. Translated, it gives CASSQVPDYEQYF.

This rearrangement joins TRBV6-5 to TRBJ1-2; D perhaps matches TRBD1 (5 bases). The CDR3 has 15 residues. The germline gives CDR1 MNHEY, CDR2 SVGAGI. Trimming took 2 bases from V and 4 from J, leaving 14 bases between them. CDR3 sequence: CASSYRDRRGYGYTF. The CDR3 coding sequence is TGTGCCAGCAGTTACAGGGACCGCCGGGGCTATGGCTACACCTTC.

This chain connects TRBV5-4 to TRBJ1-2; D may be TRBD1 (6 bases). CDR1 is SGHNT, CDR2 YYREEE, per germline (reference sequence). Trimming stripped 1 base from V and 6 bases from J, with 10 bases between. The CDR3 totals 13 residues. The CDR3 nucleotides read TGTGCCAGCAGCTTGTGGCCAGGGGATGGCTACACCTTC. Amino acids: CASSLWPGDGYTF.

The rearrangement uses TRBV7-8 and TRBJ2-7; no reliable D call. Trimming pared 3 bases from V and 3 bases from J, leaving 12 bases between. CDR3 size: 14 residues. CDR1 SGHVS and CDR2 FQNEAQ come from the germline V gene. The CDR3 region has the DNA TGTGCCAGCAGCTTTTCCACCTCTCTCTACGAGCAGTACTTC. Protein: CASSFSTSLYEQYF.

A few counts support this clone. The chain uses TRBV5-1 and TRBJ2-7, with 11 bases identical to TRBD1. The CDR3 covers 15 residues. The junction had 14 bases not matched to a gene; V was cut back by 5 bases and J by 10 bases. Germline CDR1 reads SGHRS; CDR2 reads YFSETQ. As DNA, the CDR3 is TGCGCCAGCAGTTCGGAGGGGACAGGGGGAACGCGTCAGTACTTC. Its protein product is CASSSEGTGGTRQYF.

About this clone itself: This CDR3 is also generated by other DNA sequences in the sample. The J gene is TRBJ2-7, the V gene TRBV20-1; no reliable D call. Trimming took 6 bases from V and 1 from J, leaving 4 bases between them. The germline V gene encodes CDR1 DFQATT and CDR2 SNEGSKA (reference sequence). The CDR3 totals 10 residues. CDR3 sequence: CSAGSYEQYF. CDR3 DNA: TGCAGTGCCGGTTCCTACGAGCAGTACTTC.

V and J are TRBV19 and TRBJ1-5, with no clear D. The CDR3 is 12 amino acids. Trimming stripped 7 bases from V and 0 bases from J, with 4 bases between. Per germline, CDR1 LNHDA and CDR2 SQIVND (reference sequence). The CDR3: CASNLSNQPQHF. CDR3 DNA sequence: TGTGCCAGTAACCTTAGCAATCAGCCCCAGCATTTT. Full variable domain (rest looked up from reference TRBV19 and TRBJ1-5): DGGITQSPKYLFRKEGQNVTLSCEQNLNHDAMYWYRQDPGQGLRLIYYSQIVNDFQKGDIAEGYSVSREKKESFPLTVTSAQKNPTAFYLCASNLSNQPQHFGDGTRLSIL.

The CDR3 DNA reads TGTGCCAGCAGCCTGGGGACAGGGATCAATCAGCCCCAGCATTTT. Protein product: CASSLGTGINQPQHF. The chain joins TRBV7-2 to TRBJ1-5; 9 bases align to TRBD1. The ends lost 5 bases at V and 3 bases at J; junction bases unmatched: 5. The CDR3 has 15 amino acids. Germline V gene sequence: CDR1 SGHTA, CDR2 FQGNSA.

On this clone itself: Other DNA sequences from this sample encode an identical CDR3 as well. This chain links TRBV6-6 with TRBJ2-7; D ambiguous. The CDR3 length is 12 residues. Trimming left V 5 bases short and J 4 bases short, with 9 bases between. CDR1 and CDR2 from the germline V gene are MNHNY and SVGAGI (reference sequence). The CDR3: CASSRTEYEQYF. In nucleotides, the CDR3 is TGTGCCAGCAGTCGGACCGAATACGAGCAGTACTTC.

The V gene is TRBV5-1, the J gene TRBJ2-1; a weak D match, TRBD2 (6 bases). Germline lookup yields CDR1 SGHRS and CDR2 YFSETQ. The V gene lost 5 bases and the J gene lost 0 bases, with 18 bases spanning the gap. This CDR3 comprises 17 residues. The CDR3 bases are TGCGCCAGCAGACCCTTAGCGGTCCTGAGCTCCTACAATGAGCAGTTCTTC. It codes for CASRPLAVLSSYNEQFF.

The chain carries TRBV7-8 and TRBJ2-7, with 7 bases aligning to TRBD2. Trimming took 7 bases from V and 2 from J; bases not matched to a gene: 5. The germline CDR1 and CDR2 sequences are SGHVS and FQNEAQ. CDR3 size: 13 residues. The CDR3, as DNA: TGTGCCAGCACGGGGGGTATACCCTACGAGCAGTACTTC. It codes for CASTGGIPYEQYF.